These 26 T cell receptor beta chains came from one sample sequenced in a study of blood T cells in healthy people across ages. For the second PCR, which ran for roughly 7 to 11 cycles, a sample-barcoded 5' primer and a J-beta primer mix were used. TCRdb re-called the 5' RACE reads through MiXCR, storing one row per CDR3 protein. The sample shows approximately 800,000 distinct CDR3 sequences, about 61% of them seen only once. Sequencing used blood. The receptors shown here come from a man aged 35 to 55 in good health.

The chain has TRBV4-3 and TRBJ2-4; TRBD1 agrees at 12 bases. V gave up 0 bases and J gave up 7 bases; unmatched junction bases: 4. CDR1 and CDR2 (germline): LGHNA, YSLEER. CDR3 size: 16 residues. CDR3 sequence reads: CASSQEGQGATNIQYF. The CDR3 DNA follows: TGCGCCAGCAGCCAAGAGGGACAGGGGGCGACTAACATTCAGTACTTC.

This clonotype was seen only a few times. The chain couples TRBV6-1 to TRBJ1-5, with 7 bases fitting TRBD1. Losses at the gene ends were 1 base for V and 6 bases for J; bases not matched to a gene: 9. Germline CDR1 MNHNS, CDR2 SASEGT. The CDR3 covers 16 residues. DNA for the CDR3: TGTGCCAGCAGTGAAGACAACAGGGGAGCGGGTCAGCCCCAGCATTTT. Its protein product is CASSEDNRGAGQPQHF.

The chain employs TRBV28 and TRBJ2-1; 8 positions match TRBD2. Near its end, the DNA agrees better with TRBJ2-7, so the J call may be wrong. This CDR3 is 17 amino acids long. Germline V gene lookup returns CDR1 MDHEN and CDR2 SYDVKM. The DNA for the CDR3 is TGTGCCAGCAGTTTAGGTGGAGGTAGCGGGATACTCAATGAGCAGTACTTC. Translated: CASSLGGGSGILNEQYF.

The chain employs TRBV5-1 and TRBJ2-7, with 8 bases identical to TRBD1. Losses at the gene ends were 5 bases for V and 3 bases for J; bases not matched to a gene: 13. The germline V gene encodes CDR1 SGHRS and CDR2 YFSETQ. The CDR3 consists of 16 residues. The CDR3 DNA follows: TGCGCCAGCAGTAAAGACATTGACAGGGGTATCTACGAGCAGTACTTC. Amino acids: CASSKDIDRGIYEQYF. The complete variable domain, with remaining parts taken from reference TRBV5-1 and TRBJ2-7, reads KAGVTQTPRYLIKTRGQQVTLSCSPISGHRSVSWYQQTPGQGLQFLFEYFSETQRNKGNFPGRFSGRQFSNSRSEMNVSTLELGDSALYLCASSKDIDRGIYEQYFGPGTRLTVT.

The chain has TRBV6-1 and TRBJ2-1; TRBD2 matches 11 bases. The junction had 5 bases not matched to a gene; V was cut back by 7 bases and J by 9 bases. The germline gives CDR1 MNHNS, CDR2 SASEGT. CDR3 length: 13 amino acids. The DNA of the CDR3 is TGTGCCAGCAACCCTAGCGGGAGGAGTGAGCAGTTCTTC. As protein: CASNPSGRSEQFF.

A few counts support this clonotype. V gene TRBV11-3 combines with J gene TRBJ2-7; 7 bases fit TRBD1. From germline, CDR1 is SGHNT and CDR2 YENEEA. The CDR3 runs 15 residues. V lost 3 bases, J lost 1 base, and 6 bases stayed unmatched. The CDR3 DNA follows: TGTGCCAGCAGCTTCGCCCGGGACAGATCCTACGAGCAGTACTTC. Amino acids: CASSFARDRSYEQYF.

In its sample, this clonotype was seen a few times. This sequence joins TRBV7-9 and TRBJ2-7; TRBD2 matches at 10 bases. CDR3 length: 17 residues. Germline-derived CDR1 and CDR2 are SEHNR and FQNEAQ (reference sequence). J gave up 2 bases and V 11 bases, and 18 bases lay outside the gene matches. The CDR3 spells CAGSPRGLAGDTYEQYF. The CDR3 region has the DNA TGTGCCGGAAGCCCGAGGGGGCTAGCGGGAGATACCTACGAGCAGTACTTC.

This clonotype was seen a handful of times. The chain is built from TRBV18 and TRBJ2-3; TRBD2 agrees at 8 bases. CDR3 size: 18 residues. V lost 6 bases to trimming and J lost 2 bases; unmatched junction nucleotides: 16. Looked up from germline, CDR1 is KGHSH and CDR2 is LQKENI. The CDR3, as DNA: TGTGCCAGCTCCCCGGTGAGACTAGCGACAGGCCCCACAGATACGCAGTATTTT. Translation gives CASSPVRLATGPTDTQYF. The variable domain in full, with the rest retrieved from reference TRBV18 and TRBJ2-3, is NAGVMQNPRHLVRRRGQEARLRCSPMKGHSHVYWYRQLPEEGLKFMVYLQKENIIDESGMPKERFSAEFPKEGPSILRIQQVVRGDSAAYFCASSPVRLATGPTDTQYFGPGTRLTVL.

The CDR3 nucleotides read TGTGCCATCCGGGTCCAGGGGAACTTGGATGAGCAGTTCTTC. Translation: CAIRVQGNLDEQFF. V gene TRBV10-3 combines with J gene TRBJ2-1; D is possibly TRBD1 (6 bases). Germline V gene sequence: CDR1 ENHRY, CDR2 SYGVKD. The CDR3 has 14 amino acids. Trimming shortened V by 8 bases and J by 8 bases, and 19 bases separated the two germline ends.

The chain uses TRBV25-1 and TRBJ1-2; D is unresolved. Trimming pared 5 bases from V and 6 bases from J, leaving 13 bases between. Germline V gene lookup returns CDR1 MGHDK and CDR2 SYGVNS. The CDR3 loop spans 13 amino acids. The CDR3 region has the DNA TGTGCCAGCAGTCGGACTGGGAGAGATGGCTACACCTTC. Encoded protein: CASSRTGRDGYTF.

CDR3 sequence reads: CASSTRIGTTSEQYF. CDR3 bases: TGTGCCAGCAGCACCAGGATCGGGACTACATCCGAGCAGTACTTC. The chain links TRBV4-2 to TRBJ2-7; 7 bases map to TRBD2. V lost 5 bases and J lost 6; bases outside the gene matches: 13. In germline, CDR1 is LGHNA, CDR2 YNFKEQ. The CDR3 contains 15 residues.

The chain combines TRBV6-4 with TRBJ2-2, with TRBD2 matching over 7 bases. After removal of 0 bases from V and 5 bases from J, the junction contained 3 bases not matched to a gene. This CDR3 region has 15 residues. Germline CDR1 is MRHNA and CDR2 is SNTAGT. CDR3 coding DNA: TGTGCCAGCAGTGACTCTGGGAGGGAGACCGGGGAGCTGTTTTTT. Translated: CASSDSGRETGELFF.

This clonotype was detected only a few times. The CDR3 region is CASSQVPGREDEQFF. The DNA of the CDR3 is TGTGCCAGCAGCCAAGTTCCGGGGCGGGAAGATGAGCAGTTCTTC. The chain uses TRBV4-2 and TRBJ2-1, with a weak D call TRBD2 (6 bases). V lost 1 base, J lost 8 bases, and 15 bases lay in between. Germline values: CDR1 LGHNA, CDR2 YNFKEQ. The CDR3 spans 15 residues.

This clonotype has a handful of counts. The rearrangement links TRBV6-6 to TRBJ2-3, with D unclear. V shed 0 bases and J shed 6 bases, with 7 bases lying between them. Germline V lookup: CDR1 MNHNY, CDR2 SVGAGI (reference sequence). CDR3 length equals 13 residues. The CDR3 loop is CASSYSKGDTQYF. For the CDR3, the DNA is TGTGCCAGCAGTTACTCGAAAGGGGATACGCAGTATTTT.

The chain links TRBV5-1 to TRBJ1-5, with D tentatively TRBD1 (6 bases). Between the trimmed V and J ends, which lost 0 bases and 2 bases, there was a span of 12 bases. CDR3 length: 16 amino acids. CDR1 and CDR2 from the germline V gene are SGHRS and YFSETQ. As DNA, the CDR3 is TGCGCCAGCAGCTTGGAACCCGGGGGCGGCAATCAGCCCCAGCATTTT. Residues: CASSLEPGGGNQPQHF. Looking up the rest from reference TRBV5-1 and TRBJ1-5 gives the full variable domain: KAGVTQTPRYLIKTRGQQVTLSCSPISGHRSVSWYQQTPGQGLQFLFEYFSETQRNKGNFPGRFSGRQFSNSRSEMNVSTLELGDSALYLCASSLEPGGGNQPQHFGDGTRLSIL.

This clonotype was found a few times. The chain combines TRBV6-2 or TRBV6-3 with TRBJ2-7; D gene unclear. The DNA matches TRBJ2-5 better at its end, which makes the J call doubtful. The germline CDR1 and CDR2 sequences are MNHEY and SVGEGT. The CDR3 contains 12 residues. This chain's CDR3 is CAASGFEQTQYF. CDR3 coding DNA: TGTGCGGCGTCCGGATTTGAACAGACCCAGTACTTC.

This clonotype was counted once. The CDR3 bases are TGTGCCAGTAGTATTCCAGTGAACAATGAGCAGTACTTC. Its translation: CASSIPVNNEQYF. The rearrangement links TRBV19 to TRBJ2-1; D ambiguous. The closer fit of TRBJ2-7 to the DNA end suggests the J call may be wrong. This CDR3 spans 13 amino acids. The germline V gene encodes CDR1 LNHDA and CDR2 SQIVND (reference sequence).

Here the CDR3 reads CASVWGARDQETQYF. The CDR3 DNA follows: TGTGCTAGTGTATGGGGGGCGCGAGACCAAGAGACCCAGTACTTC. The V gene is TRBV12-5, the J gene TRBJ2-5; either TRBD1 or TRBD2 may fit D (6 bases each). Trimming took 7 bases from V and 0 from J, leaving 15 bases between them. There are 15 residues in the CDR3. CDR1 and CDR2 (germline): LGHNT, FRNRAP.

The CDR3 nucleotides read TGTGCCAGCATTCGGGACAGTAATTCACCCCTCCACTTT. Its protein is CASIRDSNSPLHF. The chain has TRBV2 and TRBJ1-6; 7 bases match TRBD1. Unmatched junction bases numbered 3, after V lost 7 bases and J lost 6 bases. From germline, CDR1 is SNHLY and CDR2 FYNNEI. CDR3 length equals 13 residues.

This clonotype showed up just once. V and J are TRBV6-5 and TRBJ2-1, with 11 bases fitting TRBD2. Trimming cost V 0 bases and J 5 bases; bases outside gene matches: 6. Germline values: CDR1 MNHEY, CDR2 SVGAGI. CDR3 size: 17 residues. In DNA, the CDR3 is TGTGCCAGCAGTTACTCCCGGTTTAGCGGGGGGGACAATGAGCAGTTCTTC. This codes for CASSYSRFSGGDNEQFF.

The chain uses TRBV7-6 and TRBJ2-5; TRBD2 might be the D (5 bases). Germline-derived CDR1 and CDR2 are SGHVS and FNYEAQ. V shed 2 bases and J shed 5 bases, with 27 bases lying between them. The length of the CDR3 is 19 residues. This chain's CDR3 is CASSLMCRGLTRPRETQYF. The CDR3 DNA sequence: TGTGCCAGCAGCTTAATGTGCAGAGGACTCACCCGTCCTAGGGAGACCCAGTACTTC. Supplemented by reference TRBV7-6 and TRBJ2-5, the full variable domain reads GAGVSQSPRYKVTKRGQDVALRCDPISGHVSLYWYRQALGQGPEFLTYFNYEAQQDKSGLPNDRFSAERPEGSISTLTIQRTEQRDSAMYRCASSLMCRGLTRPRETQYFGPGTRLLVL.

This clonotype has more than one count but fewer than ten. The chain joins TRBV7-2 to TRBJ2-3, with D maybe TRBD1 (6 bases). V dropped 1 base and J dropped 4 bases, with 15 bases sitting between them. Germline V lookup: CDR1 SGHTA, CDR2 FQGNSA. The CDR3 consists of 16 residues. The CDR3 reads CASSLGTGQLSDTQYF. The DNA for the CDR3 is TGTGCCAGCAGCTTAGGTACAGGGCAATTGTCAGATACGCAGTATTTT. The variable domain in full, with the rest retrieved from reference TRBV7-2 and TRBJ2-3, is GAGVSQSPSNKVTEKGKDVELRCDPISGHTALYWYRQSLGQGLEFLIYFQGNSAPDKSGLPSDRFSAERTGGSVSTLTIQRTQQEDSAVYLCASSLGTGQLSDTQYFGPGTRLTVL.

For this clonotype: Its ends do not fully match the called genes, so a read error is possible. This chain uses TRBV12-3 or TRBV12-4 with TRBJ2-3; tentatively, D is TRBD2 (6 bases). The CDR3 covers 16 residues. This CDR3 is CASSSGGIPSTDMQYF. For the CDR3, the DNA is TGCGCCAGCAGTTCCGGCGGGATTCCTAGCACAGATATGCAGTATTTT.

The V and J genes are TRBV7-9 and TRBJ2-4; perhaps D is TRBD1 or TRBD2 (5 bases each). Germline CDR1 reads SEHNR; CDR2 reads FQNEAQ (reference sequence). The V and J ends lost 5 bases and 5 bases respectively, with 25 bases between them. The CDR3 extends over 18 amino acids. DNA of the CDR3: TGTGCCAGCAGCCTCGGGGTGGGCATCCTGATGGGACAAAACATTCAGTACTTC. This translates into CASSLGVGILMGQNIQYF.

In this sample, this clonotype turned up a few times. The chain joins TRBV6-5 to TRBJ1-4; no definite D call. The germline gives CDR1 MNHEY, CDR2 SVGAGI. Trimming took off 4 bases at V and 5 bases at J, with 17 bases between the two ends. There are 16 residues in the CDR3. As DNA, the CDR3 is TGTGCCAGCAGTTTTATCCCTCCGGCAGACAATGAAAAACTGTTTTTT. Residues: CASSFIPPADNEKLFF.

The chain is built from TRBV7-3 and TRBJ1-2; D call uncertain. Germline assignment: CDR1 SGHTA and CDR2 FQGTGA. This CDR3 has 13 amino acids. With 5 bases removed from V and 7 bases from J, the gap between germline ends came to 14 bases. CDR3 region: CASSAGSGSGYTF. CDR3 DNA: TGTGCCAGCAGCGCCGGTTCGGGTAGTGGCTACACCTTC.